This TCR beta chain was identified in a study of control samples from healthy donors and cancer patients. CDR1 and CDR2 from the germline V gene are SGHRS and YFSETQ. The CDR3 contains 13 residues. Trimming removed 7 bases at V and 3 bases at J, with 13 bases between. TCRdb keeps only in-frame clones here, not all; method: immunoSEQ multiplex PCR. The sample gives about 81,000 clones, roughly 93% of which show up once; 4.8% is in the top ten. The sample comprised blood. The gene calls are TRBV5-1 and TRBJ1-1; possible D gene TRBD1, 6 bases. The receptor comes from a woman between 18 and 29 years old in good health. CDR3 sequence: CASGGAGDTEAFF. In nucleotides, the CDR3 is TGCGCCAGCGGGGGCGCCGGGGACACTGAAGCTTTCTTT. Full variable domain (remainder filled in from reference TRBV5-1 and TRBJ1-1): KAGVTQTPRYLIKTRGQQVTLSCSPISGHRSVSWYQQTPGQGLQFLFEYFSETQRNKGNFPGRFSGRQFSNSRSEMNVSTLELGDSALYLCASGGAGDTEAFFGQGTRLTVV.